The source of this TCR beta chain is a study of blood T cell repertoires in COVID-19. This clone was detected only a few times. Trimming cost V 5 bases and J 8 bases; bases outside gene matches: 11. Germline CDR1 and CDR2: MNHEY and SMNVEV (reference sequence). The CDR3 runs to 15 residues. Produced via immunoSEQ multiplex PCR; TCRdb's table is partial and in-frame only. The sample shows fewer than 120,000 clones, roughly four fifths of them seen only once. Specimen: peripheral blood. The V and J genes are TRBV27 and TRBJ1-2, with 10 bases lining up with TRBD1. The clonotype originates from a woman aged 55-70 years with acute or convalescent COVID-19. CDR3 region: CASSPYTGTGEGYTF. The DNA of the CDR3 is TGTGCCAGCAGTCCCTACACCGGGACAGGGGAGGGCTACACCTTC.